The rows below give T cell receptor beta chains drawn from one sample of a study of cytomegalovirus exposure and HLA in healthy donors. Clones were read by immunoSEQ multiplex PCR, and TCRdb kept only the in-frame ones, dropping some. The sample shows about 73,000 clones, 75% of them seen only once. The source material was PBMCs. The receptors were gathered from a man aged 65 to 85 in good health and CMV-seronegative. Both conserved end residues are part of each CDR3.

v_gene	j_gene	CDR3aa
TRBV6-1	TRBJ1-2	CASSEGTVYGYTF
TRBV5-6	TRBJ1-5	CASSLFQGLDQPQHF
TRBV30	TRBJ2-5	CAWNQGQETQYF
TRBV7-9	TRBJ2-2	CASSQISPRGRGELFF
TRBV13	TRBJ1-1	CASSAAITGGTEAFF
TRBV25-1	TRBJ1-1	CASGEQVGDTEAFF
TRBV25-1	TRBJ1-2	CASSRGQNYGYTF
TRBV28	TRBJ2-5	CASSLRTVLYF
TRBV10-1	TRBJ1-5	CASSEWNRGNNQPQHF
TRBV7-2	TRBJ2-3	CASSPRTGGSDTQYF
TRBV27	TRBJ1-1	CASSLSLNTEAFF
TRBV6-5	TRBJ2-3	CASSSPGQGKDTQYF
TRBV6-6	NA	CASTLGQESYEQYF
TRBV6-1	TRBJ2-5	CASSTGPVGFETQYF
TRBV9	TRBJ2-2	CASSLPGRELFF
TRBV30	TRBJ1-2	CAYTGAPYYGYTF
TRBV5-1	TRBJ1-6	CASSPRLEGPRDSPLHF
TRBV25-1	TRBJ2-5	CASSSRPSQETQYF
TRBV7-2	TRBJ1-6	CASSLSLGLNSPLHF
TRBV7-2	TRBJ1-5	CASSLASGGNQPQHF
TRBV7-2	TRBJ2-3	CASSLGPSTDTQYF
TRBV10-1	TRBJ1-1	CASSSGTGNSVAEAFF
TRBV5-6	TRBJ1-1	CASSYEAEAFF
TRBV7-9	TRBJ1-6	CASSLEGSSPLHF
TRBV5-1	TRBJ2-7	CASSLDGGVAGLSYEQYF
TRBV30	TRBJ1-2	CAWRSRWGYTF
TRBV5-1	TRBJ2-2	CASSLATLGGELFF
TRBV7-9	TRBJ1-1	CASSLEAETEPFF
TRBV7-6	TRBJ1-5	CASSQLAGDNQPQHF
TRBV10-3	TRBJ1-2	CAISESGYGYTF
TRBV4-2	TRBJ2-3	CASSQDFSWGGRTDTQYF
TRBV13	TRBJ1-1	CASSTGWDTEAFF
TRBV30	TRBJ1-1	CAWSAQVSMNTEAFF